The 14 T cell receptor beta chains reported below all come from one sample, sequenced in a study of identical twins. TCRdb itself ran the 5' RACE reads through MiXCR, one entry per CDR3 protein. Of approximately 890,000 distinct CDR3 sequences listed, about 12% are singletons. Separately, the same data were catalogued under a study of yellow fever vaccine responses in identical twins.

Sequenced input: PBMCs. The receptors were sampled from a woman aged 18-35 years in good health.

The chain recombines TRBV5-1 with TRBJ2-3; perhaps TRBD1 as D (6 bases). The V end lost 4 bases, the J end lost 2 bases, and 17 bases lay between the germline ends. Germline CDR1 reads SGHRS; CDR2 reads YFSETQ. CDR3 length equals 16 residues. CDR3 sequence: CASSARSGHITDTQYF. CDR3 DNA: TGCGCCAGCAGCGCCCGTTCGGGACACATCACAGATACGCAGTATTTT.

The chain carries TRBV4-1 and TRBJ1-1, with a weak D call TRBD1 (6 bases). The CDR3 contains 15 residues. The ends were cut back, 2 bases at V and 6 bases at J, with 16 bases in the middle. Germline V gene data show CDR1 as MGHRA and CDR2 as YSYEKL. The CDR3 protein is CASSQNRDLGAEAFF. The DNA for the CDR3 is TGCGCCAGCAGCCAAAACAGGGACCTCGGAGCTGAAGCTTTCTTT.

The table lists this clonotype with a few counts. This chain links TRBV4-2 with TRBJ1-6; D is unclear. The V end lost 0 bases, the J end lost 10 bases, and 16 bases lay between the germline ends. The CDR3 is made up of 16 amino acids. Germline V CDR1 and CDR2: LGHNA, YNFKEQ. In DNA, the CDR3 is TGTGCCAGCAGCCAAGATAGCCGGGTGAATGGATCACCCCTCCACTTT. This codes for CASSQDSRVNGSPLHF.

CDR3 residues: CASSPREPLQETQYF. The CDR3 nucleotides are TGTGCCAGCAGCCCCCGGGAGCCCCTCCAAGAGACCCAGTACTTC. This rearrangement joins TRBV6-1 to TRBJ2-5; D perhaps matches TRBD2 (6 bases). CDR3 length: 15 residues. V shed 6 bases and J shed 1 base, with 15 bases lying between them. Germline V CDR1 and CDR2: MNHNS, SASEGT.

This clonotype has a handful of counts. The gene calls are TRBV12-3 or TRBV12-4 and TRBJ1-2, with TRBD1 matching 8 bases. CDR3 length equals 13 residues. V lost 9 bases and J lost 5; bases outside the gene matches: 8. DNA of the CDR3: TGTGCCAGTTCGGCAGGGGGCTGGTATGGCTACACCTTC. Encoded protein: CASSAGGWYGYTF.

The table lists this clonotype with a few counts. The chain employs TRBV3-1 and TRBJ2-1, with D maybe TRBD2 (5 bases). V was trimmed by 2 bases and J by 7 bases, leaving 15 bases between them. Per the germline V gene, CDR1 is LGHDT and CDR2 is YNNKEL (reference sequence). This CDR3 spans 15 amino acids. CDR3 nucleotides: TGTGCCAGCAGCCAATCACTAGGGCCTATTAATGAGCAGTTCTTC. Residues: CASSQSLGPINEQFF.

J is TRBJ2-7 and V is TRBV10-2; 9 bases fit TRBD2. Trimming at V came to 0 bases and at J to 4 bases, leaving 4 bases not matched to a gene. This CDR3 contains 15 residues. Germline V CDR1 and CDR2: WSHSY, SAAADI. The CDR3: CASSESGTSIYEQYF. CDR3 nucleotide sequence: TGCGCCAGCAGTGAGTCGGGGACTAGCATATACGAGCAGTACTTC.

A few counts support this clonotype. DNA for the CDR3: TGTGCCAGCAGTTACAAGGGACAGCTGAACACTGAAGCTTTCTTT. It codes for CASSYKGQLNTEAFF. The rearrangement uses TRBV6-5 and TRBJ1-1; 7 nucleotides match TRBD1. Germline values: CDR1 MNHEY, CDR2 SVGAGI. The CDR3 covers 15 residues. The V and J ends lost 2 bases and 0 bases, in that order; junction bases with no gene match: 3.

There are a few counts of this clonotype. V usage is TRBV6-4 and J usage is TRBJ2-6; tentative D call: TRBD1 (5 bases). V lost 5 bases, J lost 0 bases, and 14 bases lay in between. Germline V gives CDR1 MRHNA, CDR2 SNTAGT. This CDR3 is built from 17 residues. CDR3 sequence: CASSPGKGISGANVLTF. Here the CDR3 DNA reads TGTGCCAGCAGTCCAGGGAAGGGGATCTCTGGGGCCAACGTCCTGACTTTC.

The chain couples TRBV1 to TRBJ2-7; TRBD1, the D gene given by the table, was not confirmed from the DNA. TRBV1 is tagged as a pseudogene. CDR3 length: 14 residues. The CDR3 loop is CTLLGQRDSYEQYV. The CDR3, as DNA: TGCACCCTCCTGGGACAGCGAGACTCCTACGAGCAGTACGTC.

This clonotype was detected a few times. This chain links TRBV5-1 with TRBJ2-1, with D possibly TRBD2 on 5 matching bases. Trimming shortened V by 5 bases and J by 5 bases, and 14 bases separated the two germline ends. The CDR3 runs to 14 residues. The V gene's germline CDR1 is SGHRS and CDR2 YFSETQ. The CDR3 sequence: CASSQRNQDNEQFF. The CDR3 DNA is TGCGCCAGCAGTCAGCGGAACCAAGACAATGAGCAGTTCTTC.

This clonotype has more than one count but fewer than ten. This chain links TRBV3-1 with TRBJ2-4; 7 bases fit TRBD2. The germline V gene encodes CDR1 LGHDT and CDR2 YNNKEL (reference sequence). This CDR3 has 16 residues. Unmatched junction bases numbered 5, after V lost 2 bases and J lost 1 base. The CDR3 nucleotides are TGTGCCAGCAGCCAACGAGGTAGCGGGGCCAAAAACATTCAGTACTTC. It encodes CASSQRGSGAKNIQYF.

This clonotype has only a few counts. The chain recombines TRBV12-3 or TRBV12-4 with TRBJ2-1, with 8 positions matching TRBD1. The CDR3 is 17 amino acids. The ends lost 1 base at V and 12 bases at J; junction bases unmatched: 17. Here the CDR3 reads CASSLVVGGQGAMGQFF. The CDR3, as DNA: TGTGCCAGCAGTTTAGTTGTAGGGGGTCAGGGGGCGATGGGGCAGTTCTTC.

This clonotype was detected a few times. This chain links TRBV12-3 or TRBV12-4 with TRBJ2-1; 7 bases line up with TRBD1. CDR3 length: 16 residues. J gave up 9 bases and V 6 bases, and 17 bases lay outside the gene matches. Here the CDR3 DNA reads TGTGCCAGCAGAGGACCGACAGGGTTCGACTCCGGTGAGCAGTTCTTC. Its protein product is CASRGPTGFDSGEQFF.